The clone carrying this TCR beta chain was observed once. Antigen: not known. The CDR3 totals 16 residues. After removal of 6 bases from V and 2 bases from J, the junction contained 12 bases not matched to a gene. Germline lookup yields CDR1 KGHSH and CDR2 LQKENI. The CD4+ fraction was divided into a CD45RA+ naive subset and a CD45RA-negative memory subset. Assay: immunoSEQ multiplex PCR; the TCRdb copy retains only in-frame clones and omits some. The sample consists of some 630,000 clones, about two thirds of them appearing once. The data derive from a study of shared clonotypes between healthy human individuals. For the study at large: Each donor's CD8 memory used one plate, CD8 naive two, each CD4 subset three. Study-level results: Clonotype sharing levels among donors were expected to vary with sequencing depth. Between four donors, naive CD4 clonotypes were shared at a level of about 5%.

The chain carries TRBV18 and TRBJ2-5; 7 bases are shared with TRBD1. The receptor's source is a woman aged 30 to 39 in good health. Input material: memory CD4+ T cells sorted from blood. Noted subset: CD45RA-negative fraction. The CDR3 sequence: CASSRQNPGQQETQYF. The CDR3 DNA reads TGTGCCAGCTCCCGTCAGAATCCGGGACAGCAAGAGACCCAGTACTTC. The full variable domain, with the rest looked up from reference TRBV18 and TRBJ2-5, is NAGVMQNPRHLVRRRGQEARLRCSPMKGHSHVYWYRQLPEEGLKFMVYLQKENIIDESGMPKERFSAEFPKEGPSILRIQQVVRGDSAAYFCASSRQNPGQQETQYFGPGTRLLVL.